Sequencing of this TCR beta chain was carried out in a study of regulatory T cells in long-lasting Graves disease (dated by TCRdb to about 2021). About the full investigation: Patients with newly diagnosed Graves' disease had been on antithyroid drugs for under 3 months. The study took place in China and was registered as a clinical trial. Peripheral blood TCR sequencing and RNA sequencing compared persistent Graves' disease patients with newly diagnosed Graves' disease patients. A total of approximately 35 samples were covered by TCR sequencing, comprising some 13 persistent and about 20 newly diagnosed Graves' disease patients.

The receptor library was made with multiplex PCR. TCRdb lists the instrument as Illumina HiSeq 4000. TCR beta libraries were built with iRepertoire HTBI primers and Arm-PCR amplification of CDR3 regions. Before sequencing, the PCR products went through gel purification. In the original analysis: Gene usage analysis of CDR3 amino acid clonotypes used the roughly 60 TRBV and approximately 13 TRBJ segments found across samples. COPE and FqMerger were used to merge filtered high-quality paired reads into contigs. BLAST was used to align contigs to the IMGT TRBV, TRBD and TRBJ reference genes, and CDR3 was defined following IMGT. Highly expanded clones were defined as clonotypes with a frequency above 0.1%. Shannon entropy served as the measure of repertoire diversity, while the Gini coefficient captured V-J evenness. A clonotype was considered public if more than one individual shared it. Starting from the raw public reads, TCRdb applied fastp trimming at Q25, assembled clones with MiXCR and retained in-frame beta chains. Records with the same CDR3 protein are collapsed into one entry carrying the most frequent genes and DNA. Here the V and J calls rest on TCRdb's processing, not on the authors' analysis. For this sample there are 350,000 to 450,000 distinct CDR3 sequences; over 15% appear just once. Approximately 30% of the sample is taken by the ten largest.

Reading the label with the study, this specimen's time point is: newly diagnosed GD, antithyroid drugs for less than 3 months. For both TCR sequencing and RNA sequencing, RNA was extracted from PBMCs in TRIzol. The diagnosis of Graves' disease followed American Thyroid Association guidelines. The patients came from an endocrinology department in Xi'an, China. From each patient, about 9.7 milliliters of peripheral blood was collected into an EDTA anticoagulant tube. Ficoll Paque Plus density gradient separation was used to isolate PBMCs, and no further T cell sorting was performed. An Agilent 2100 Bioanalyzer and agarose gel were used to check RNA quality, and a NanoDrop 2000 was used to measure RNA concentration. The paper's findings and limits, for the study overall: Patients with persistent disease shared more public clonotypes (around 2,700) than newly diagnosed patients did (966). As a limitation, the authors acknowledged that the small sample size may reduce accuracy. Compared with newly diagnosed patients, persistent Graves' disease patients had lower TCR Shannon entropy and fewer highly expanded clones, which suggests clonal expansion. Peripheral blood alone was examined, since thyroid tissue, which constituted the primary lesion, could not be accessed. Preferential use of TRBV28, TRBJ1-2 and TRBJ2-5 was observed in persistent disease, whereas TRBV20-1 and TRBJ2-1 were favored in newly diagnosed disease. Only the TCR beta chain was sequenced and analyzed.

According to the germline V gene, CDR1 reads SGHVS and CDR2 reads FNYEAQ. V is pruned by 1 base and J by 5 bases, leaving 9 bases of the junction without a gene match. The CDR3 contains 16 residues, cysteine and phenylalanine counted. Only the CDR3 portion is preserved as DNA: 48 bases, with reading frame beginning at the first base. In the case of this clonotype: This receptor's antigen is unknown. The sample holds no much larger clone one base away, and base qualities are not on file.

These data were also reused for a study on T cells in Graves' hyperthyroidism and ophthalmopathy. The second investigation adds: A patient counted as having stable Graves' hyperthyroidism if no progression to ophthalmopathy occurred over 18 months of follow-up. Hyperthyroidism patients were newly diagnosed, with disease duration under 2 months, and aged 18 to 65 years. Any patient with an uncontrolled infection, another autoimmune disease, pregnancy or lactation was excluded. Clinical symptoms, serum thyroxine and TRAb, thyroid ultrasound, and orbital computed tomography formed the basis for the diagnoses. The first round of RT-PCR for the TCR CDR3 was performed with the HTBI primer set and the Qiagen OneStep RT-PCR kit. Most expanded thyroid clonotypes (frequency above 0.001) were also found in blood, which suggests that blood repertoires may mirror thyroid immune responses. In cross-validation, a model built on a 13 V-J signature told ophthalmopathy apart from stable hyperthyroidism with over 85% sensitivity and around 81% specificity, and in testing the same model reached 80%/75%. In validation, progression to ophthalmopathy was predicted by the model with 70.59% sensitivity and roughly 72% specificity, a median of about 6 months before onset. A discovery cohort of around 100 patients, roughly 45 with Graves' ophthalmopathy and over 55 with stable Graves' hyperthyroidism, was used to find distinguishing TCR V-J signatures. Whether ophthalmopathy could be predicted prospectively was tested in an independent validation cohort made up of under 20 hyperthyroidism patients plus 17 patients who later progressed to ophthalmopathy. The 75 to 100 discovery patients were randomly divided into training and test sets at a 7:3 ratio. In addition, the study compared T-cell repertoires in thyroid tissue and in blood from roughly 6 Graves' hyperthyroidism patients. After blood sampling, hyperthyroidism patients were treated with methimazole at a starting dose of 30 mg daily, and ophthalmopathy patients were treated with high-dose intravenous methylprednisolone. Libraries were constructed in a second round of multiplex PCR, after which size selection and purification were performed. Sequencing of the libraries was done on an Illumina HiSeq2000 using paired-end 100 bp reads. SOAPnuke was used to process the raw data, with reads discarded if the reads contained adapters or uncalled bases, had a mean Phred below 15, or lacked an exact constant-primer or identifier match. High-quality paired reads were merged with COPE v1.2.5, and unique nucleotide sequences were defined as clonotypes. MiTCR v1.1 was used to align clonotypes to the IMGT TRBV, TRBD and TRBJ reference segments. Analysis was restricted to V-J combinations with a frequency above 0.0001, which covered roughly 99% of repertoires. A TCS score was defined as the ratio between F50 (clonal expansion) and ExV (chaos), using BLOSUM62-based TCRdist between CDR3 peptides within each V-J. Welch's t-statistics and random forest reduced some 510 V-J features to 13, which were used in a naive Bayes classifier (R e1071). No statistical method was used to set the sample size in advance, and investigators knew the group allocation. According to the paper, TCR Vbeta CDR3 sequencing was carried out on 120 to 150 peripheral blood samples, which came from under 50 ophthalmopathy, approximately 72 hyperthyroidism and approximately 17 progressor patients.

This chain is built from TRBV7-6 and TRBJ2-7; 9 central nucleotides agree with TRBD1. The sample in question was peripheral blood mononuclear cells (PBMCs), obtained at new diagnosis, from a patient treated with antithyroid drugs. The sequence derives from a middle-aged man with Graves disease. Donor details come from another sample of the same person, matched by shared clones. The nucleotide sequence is TGTGCCAGCAGCTTAGAGCTGCCGGGACAGGGAAACGAGCAGTACTTC. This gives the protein CASSLELPGQGNEQYF.